What follows describes a single T cell receptor beta chain. The data were obtained in a study of T cells expressing NK-cell markers. TCRdb re-called the 5' RACE reads; one entry per CDR3 protein, DNA not given. The table for this sample gives about 160,000 distinct CDR3 sequences. The material sequenced was blood T cells: a sorted CD56 or NKG2C T cell subset, CD4+ or CD8+ T cells, or bulk PBMC T cells (not recorded which). The receptor comes from a woman between 18 and 70 years old in good health.

CDR3 amino acids: CATSDLEGLTDTQYF. This rearrangement joins TRBV24-1 to TRBJ2-3; TCRdb's D call of TRBD2 is untestable without DNA. Germline V gives CDR1 KGHDR, CDR2 SFDVKD. The CDR3 sequence is 15 residues long.